Given below is one TCR beta chain in context. Its antigen remains unidentified. The PCR contained 60 Vbeta and 13 Jbeta primers. Data came from immunoSEQ multiplex PCR; TCRdb stores just in-frame clones and leaves some out. The table records under 200,000 clones, more than 65% of them present only once. The sample is drawn from a study of cytomegalovirus exposure and HLA in healthy donors. Trimming pared 1 base from V and 0 bases from J, leaving 9 bases between. This CDR3 region has 15 residues. Germline values: CDR1 LNHDA, CDR2 SQIVND (reference sequence). Findings of the study overall: CMV serostatus was the sole immune exposure data available.

Specimen: PBMCs. The chain has TRBV19 and TRBJ1-1; unclear D gene. This TCR was recovered from a woman in her thirties or forties in good health and CMV-seropositive. The CDR3 bases are TGTGCCAGTAGTATAGGGACTCCCATGAACACTGAAGCTTTCTTT. It codes for CASSIGTPMNTEAFF.